This T cell receptor beta chain was profiled in a study of cytomegalovirus exposure and HLA in healthy donors. Of note for this clone: Its antigen is undetermined.

This PCR relied on a set of 60 Vbeta primers and 13 Jbeta primers. Sequencing was performed with immunoSEQ multiplex PCR; in TCRdb, only in-frame clones are kept and a portion is missing. Of about 130,000 clones listed, roughly 84% were seen once; the top ten hold around 1.3%. Study findings and constraints: Presence/absence results assume similar sequencing depth per donor, which may not hold. Most TCR sequences were seen very rarely across donors, but some public TCRs occurred in many. Later analysis identified about 15,000 TCR beta sequences associated with HLA alleles, using a false discovery rate threshold of 0.05.

Unrecorded immune exposures were likely, despite nominal health at sampling. V was trimmed by 3 bases and J by 3 bases, leaving 3 bases between them. Per the germline V gene, CDR1 is DFQATT and CDR2 is SNEGSKA (reference sequence). CDR3 length equals 11 residues. The sample consisted of PBMCs. This TCR was recovered from a girl aged 2 to 9 in good health and CMV-seronegative. The chain combines TRBV20-1 with TRBJ2-1; D remains ambiguous. DNA for the CDR3: TGCAGTGCTAGCCTCTACAATGAGCAGTTCTTC. Protein: CSASLYNEQFF.